The 29 T cell receptor beta chains below all came from one sample that was sequenced in a study of CD8+CD57+ T cells in acquired aplastic anemia. Genomic DNA served as template for TCR beta VDJ and CDR3 profiling. In TCRdb, the reads were re-called with MiXCR into one record per CDR3 protein. The sample contains some 220,000 distinct CDR3 sequences, approximately 35% of which appear only once. Sequenced sample: sorted CD4+, CD8+, or CD8+CD57+ T cells (not recorded which) from PBMCs. The receptors originated from a human donor in good health, serving as a control.

This clonotype occurred many times. The chain uses TRBV6-1 and TRBJ1-6; no definite D call. The CDR3 has 16 residues. Germline CDR1 is MNHNS and CDR2 is SASEGT. V was clipped by 6 bases and J by 9 bases, with 21 bases between them. In DNA, the CDR3 is TGTGCCAGCAGCGCCCAAGCGGCATCCAGACTTTCACCCCTCCACTTT. This gives the protein CASSAQAASRLSPLHF.

As regards this clonotype: One base away lies a much larger clone, so this may be a sequencing read error. The gene calls are TRBV20-1 and TRBJ2-3; no reliable D call. Deletions cut 3 bases from V and 10 bases from J, with 17 bases between. This CDR3 comprises 13 residues. Per germline, CDR1 DFQATT and CDR2 SNEGSKA (reference sequence). DNA for the CDR3: TGCAGTGCTAGGGGCTCGTGGACCCCTGCGCAGTATTTT. Amino acids: CSARGSWTPAQYF.

By frequency in the sample, this clonotype is medium-sized (0.01 to 0.1%). The J gene is TRBJ2-7, the V gene TRBV15; D is unresolved. This CDR3 region has 13 residues. Germline loops: CDR1 LNHNV, CDR2 YYDKDF (reference sequence). V lost 1 base, J lost 0 bases, and 4 bases lay in between. CDR3 in DNA: TGTGCCACCAGCAGAGGCCGCTCCTACGAGCAGTACTTC. Its translation is CATSRGRSYEQYF.

A note on this clonotype: A much larger clonotype is one base distant, so this may be a read error. The gene calls are TRBV9 and TRBJ2-7; 12 bases align to TRBD1. Germline V gene data show CDR1 as SGDLS and CDR2 as YYNGEE. The CDR3 length is 14 residues. The CDR3 spells CASSGGTGGFEQCF. CDR3 in DNA: TGTGCCAGCAGCGGAGGGACAGGGGGCTTCGAGCAGTGCTTC.

The CDR3 protein is CSVTDRGLTQYF. The DNA for the CDR3 is TGCAGCGTGACAGACAGGGGGCTTACGCAGTATTTT. V and J are TRBV29-1 and TRBJ2-3; TRBD1 matches 10 bases. Per germline, CDR1 SQVTM and CDR2 ANQGSEA. The CDR3 length is 12 residues. V was pared by 6 bases and J by 8 bases, with 5 bases of the junction left unmatched.

Ten or more counts support this clonotype. This chain uses TRBV20-1 with TRBJ2-7, with 14 bases matching TRBD2. Germline values: CDR1 DFQATT, CDR2 SNEGSKA (reference sequence). After removal of 3 bases from V and 1 base from J, the junction contained 5 bases not matched to a gene. CDR3 length equals 16 residues. CDR3 bases: TGCAGTGCTAGTCCCGGGACTAGCGGGGGATCCTACGAGCAGTACTTC. Amino acid sequence: CSASPGTSGGSYEQYF.

This clonotype came up many times. The rearrangement links TRBV19 to TRBJ2-3, with 8 bases lining up with TRBD1. Germline V CDR1 and CDR2: LNHDA, SQIVND (reference sequence). The CDR3 contains 14 residues. V lost 4 bases, J lost 3 bases, and 3 bases stayed unmatched. CDR3 in amino acids: CASSTDRVTDTQYF. The CDR3 nucleotides are TGTGCCAGTAGTACGGACAGGGTAACAGATACGCAGTATTTT.

The rearrangement joins TRBV29-1 to TRBJ1-2; D remains ambiguous. The CDR3 sequence is 14 residues long. The germline gives CDR1 SQVTM, CDR2 ANQGSEA. This CDR3 reads CSVPWAEGTDGYTF. The CDR3 DNA is TGCAGTGTACCTTGGGCCGAAGGCACGGATGGCTACACCTTC.

This clonotype was seen repeatedly, ten times or more. The genes are TRBV9 and TRBJ1-6, with unresolved D. The CDR3 is 15 residues long. V gave up 0 bases and J gave up 0 bases, with 4 bases separating them. Germline CDR1 and CDR2: SGDLS and YYNGEE. The CDR3 reads CASSVAGSYNSPLHF. The DNA for the CDR3 is TGTGCCAGCAGCGTAGCCGGCTCCTATAATTCACCCCTCCACTTT.

This rearrangement joins TRBV20-1 to TRBJ2-1; 7 bases match TRBD2. Germline-derived CDR1 and CDR2 are DFQATT and SNEGSKA (reference sequence). With 0 bases clipped from V and 2 bases from J, the junction kept 10 bases outside the gene matches. CDR3 length: 17 amino acids. CDR3: CSARDQVGGGAYNEQFF. The CDR3 DNA reads TGCAGTGCTAGAGATCAGGTGGGCGGGGGAGCCTACAATGAGCAGTTCTTC.

This clonotype occurred many times. This chain joins TRBV2 and TRBJ1-2; D call uncertain. CDR3 length: 14 amino acids. Germline CDR1 and CDR2: SNHLY and FYNNEI. V lost 6 bases and J 6 bases, leaving 17 bases between the germline ends. In nucleotides, the CDR3 is TGTGCCAGCAGGGACCGTAGGGAATGGGATGGCTACACCTTC. This sequence encodes CASRDRREWDGYTF.

This chain connects TRBV25-1 to TRBJ1-2, with 11 bases that match TRBD1. The CDR3 totals 13 residues. Per germline, CDR1 MGHDK and CDR2 SYGVNS. The V gene end was trimmed by 11 bases and the J gene end by 2 bases; junction bases not matched to a gene: 4. The CDR3 spells CASRTGGNYGYTF. DNA of the CDR3: TGTGCCTCCAGGACAGGGGGCAACTATGGCTACACCTTC.

This rearrangement joins TRBV6-9 to TRBJ2-1; 14 bases map to TRBD2. CDR1 is MNHGY, CDR2 SVAAGI, per germline. V dropped 2 bases and J dropped 4; count of bases not matched to a gene: 13. The CDR3 is 20 residues long. The CDR3, as DNA: TGTGCCAGCAGTTATCAGGGACTAGCGGGAGTGCGGGGTGCATACAATGAGCAGTTCTTC. It specifies CASSYQGLAGVRGAYNEQFF.

This clonotype has at least ten counts. The genes are TRBV7-8 and TRBJ2-5, with D perhaps TRBD2 (6 bases). This CDR3 contains 16 residues. Germline loops: CDR1 SGHVS, CDR2 FQNEAQ. The germline V and J ends were trimmed by 1 base and 2 bases, with 14 bases remaining between them. This CDR3 reads CASSLVRLGGQETQYF. The CDR3 region has the DNA TGTGCCAGCAGCTTAGTGAGATTGGGGGGTCAAGAGACCCAGTACTTC.

In this sample, this clonotype turned up many times. The rearrangement joins TRBV29-1 to TRBJ2-5; 7 bases line up with TRBD1. The CDR3 spans 13 residues. CDR1 and CDR2 from the germline V gene are SQVTM and ANQGSEA. V lost 7 bases to trimming and J lost 1 base; unmatched junction nucleotides: 6. The CDR3 sequence is CSATDRAQETQYF. The CDR3 DNA reads TGCAGCGCTACTGACAGGGCCCAAGAGACCCAGTACTTC.

A note on this clonotype: Possible read error: a much larger clone is one base away. The CDR3 DNA is TGCAGTGCCTACCAGCGGGCCCCTGAAGCTTTCTTT. Translation gives CSAYQRAPEAFF. V gene TRBV20-1 combines with J gene TRBJ1-1; D gene unclear. Germline-derived CDR1 and CDR2 are DFQATT and SNEGSKA (reference sequence). The V end lost 6 bases, the J end lost 6 bases, and 14 bases lay between the germline ends. This CDR3 contains 12 residues.

This clonotype was picked up many times. This chain links TRBV15 with TRBJ2-5; no clear D gene. CDR1 LNHNV and CDR2 YYDKDF come from the germline V gene (reference sequence). CDR3 length equals 14 residues. V lost 3 bases to trimming and J lost 5 bases, with 13 bases between them. Written as DNA, the CDR3 is TGTGCCACCAGCAGTCGATGGGTTGAGGAGACCCAGTACTTC. This encodes CATSSRWVEETQYF.

The table lists this clonotype with a few counts. The V call is TRBV11-1, the J call TRBJ1-4, with D unresolved. This CDR3 is built from 17 residues. Trimming pared 5 bases from V and 0 bases from J, leaving 16 bases between. Germline V gene sequence: CDR1 SGHAT, CDR2 FQDESV (reference sequence). The DNA of the CDR3 is TGTGCCAGCAGCCTAAATAGAGTCCCGGCAACTAATGAAAAACTGTTTTTT. Protein sequence: CASSLNRVPATNEKLFF.

This clonotype was seen at least ten times. The chain has TRBV12-3 or TRBV12-4 and TRBJ1-2; TRBD1 aligns across 7 bases. The CDR3 consists of 18 residues. V was clipped by 5 bases and J by 3 bases; unmatched bases: 18. In DNA, the CDR3 is TGTGCCAGCAGTCTCCCGTTGCTACAGGGGAGAATTCACTATGGCTACACCTTC. Its translation: CASSLPLLQGRIHYGYTF.

This clonotype was seen at least ten times. The chain couples TRBV7-9 to TRBJ1-3; unclear D gene. The germline gives CDR1 SEHNR, CDR2 FQNEAQ (reference sequence). V dropped 0 bases and J dropped 1 base, with 7 bases sitting between them. The CDR3 length is 15 residues. In nucleotides, the CDR3 is TGTGCCAGCAGCTTAGCGTCAGGATCTGGAAACACCATATATTTT. Translated, it gives CASSLASGSGNTIYF.

This chain connects TRBV4-1 to TRBJ1-6; D ambiguous. Between the trimmed V and J ends, which lost 1 base and 7 bases, there was a span of 14 bases. This CDR3 has 16 amino acids. Germline lookup yields CDR1 MGHRA and CDR2 YSYEKL. DNA for the CDR3: TGCGCCAGCAGCCAAGGGCTCCGGGAGATAAATTCACCCCTCCACTTT. Protein product: CASSQGLREINSPLHF.

This clonotype was seen many times. The V and J genes are TRBV19 and TRBJ1-2; D gene ambiguous. The germline CDR1 and CDR2 sequences are LNHDA and SQIVND (reference sequence). The V gene lost 3 bases and the J gene lost 3 bases, with 8 bases spanning the gap. The CDR3 totals 13 residues. CDR3 coding DNA: TGTGCCAGTAGTATCGACAACTACTATGGCTACACCTTC. Protein product: CASSIDNYYGYTF.

This clonotype was observed many times. V gene TRBV7-9 combines with J gene TRBJ1-2; 7 bases agree with TRBD1. Germline loops: CDR1 SEHNR, CDR2 FQNEAQ (reference sequence). This CDR3 is built from 14 residues. J lost 4 bases, V lost 6 bases, and 8 bases had no gene match. The CDR3 bases are TGTGCCAGCAGGCCTACAGGGGTCGGCTATGGCTACACCTTC. Its translation is CASRPTGVGYGYTF. The whole variable domain, remainder taken from reference TRBV7-9 and TRBJ1-2, is DTGVSQNPRHKITKRGQNVTFRCDPISEHNRLYWYRQTLGQGPEFLTYFQNEAQLEKSRLLSDRFSAERPKGSFSTLEIQRTEQGDSAMYLCASRPTGVGYGYTFGSGTRLTVV.

There are many counts of this clonotype. V gene TRBV20-1 combines with J gene TRBJ1-2; maybe TRBD1 (5 bases). Germline CDR1 DFQATT, CDR2 SNEGSKA (reference sequence). Trimming stripped 0 bases from V and 2 bases from J, with 13 bases between. The CDR3 runs 15 residues. CDR3 region: CSARDRRGPNYGYTF. DNA for the CDR3: TGCAGTGCTAGAGATCGTCGGGGCCCCAACTATGGCTACACCTTC.

The rearrangement joins TRBV7-2 to TRBJ2-7; D gene ambiguous. Trimming stripped 4 bases from V and 4 bases from J, with 8 bases between. Germline loops: CDR1 SGHTA, CDR2 FQGNSA. The CDR3 sequence is 12 residues long. The CDR3 protein is CASSSDTYEQYF. CDR3 coding DNA: TGTGCCAGCAGCTCCGACACATACGAGCAGTACTTC.

The V call is TRBV2, the J call TRBJ2-3; tentative D call: TRBD1 (6 bases). The CDR3 is made up of 15 amino acids. Per germline, CDR1 SNHLY and CDR2 FYNNEI. V lost 2 bases and J 6 bases, leaving 15 bases between the germline ends. CDR3 residues: CASSESWAGVDTQYF. As DNA, the CDR3 is TGTGCCAGCAGTGAATCCTGGGCAGGGGTCGATACGCAGTATTTT.

This clonotype has only a few counts. This chain joins TRBV7-3 and TRBJ2-7; D not resolved. The ends were cut back, 2 bases at V and 0 bases at J, with 8 bases in the middle. Germline CDR1 and CDR2: SGHTA and FQGTGA. This CDR3 comprises 14 residues. In DNA, the CDR3 is TGTGCCAGCAGCTTAGACAAAATCTCCTACGAGCAGTACTTC. Translated: CASSLDKISYEQYF.

This clonotype was picked up one time. The chain couples TRBV10-3 to TRBJ1-1; D not certain. The CDR3 sequence is 12 residues long. Germline V gene data show CDR1 as ENHRY and CDR2 as SYGVKD. Trimming removed 4 bases from V and 2 bases from J, with 5 bases in between. The CDR3 nucleotides are TGTGCCATCAGTGGGGATAACACTGAAGCTTTCTTT. As protein: CAISGDNTEAFF.

The chain is built from TRBV7-9 and TRBJ1-1, with D hard to call. Germline lookup yields CDR1 SEHNR and CDR2 FQNEAQ (reference sequence). V dropped 4 bases and J dropped 0 bases, with 12 bases sitting between them. This CDR3 has 15 amino acids. CDR3 nucleotides: TGTGCCAGCAGCTCCCAGACGTTGGTGAACACTGAAGCTTTCTTT. Residues: CASSSQTLVNTEAFF. Supplemented by reference TRBV7-9 and TRBJ1-1, the full variable domain reads DTGVSQNPRHKITKRGQNVTFRCDPISEHNRLYWYRQTLGQGPEFLTYFQNEAQLEKSRLLSDRFSAERPKGSFSTLEIQRTEQGDSAMYLCASSSQTLVNTEAFFGQGTRLTVV.